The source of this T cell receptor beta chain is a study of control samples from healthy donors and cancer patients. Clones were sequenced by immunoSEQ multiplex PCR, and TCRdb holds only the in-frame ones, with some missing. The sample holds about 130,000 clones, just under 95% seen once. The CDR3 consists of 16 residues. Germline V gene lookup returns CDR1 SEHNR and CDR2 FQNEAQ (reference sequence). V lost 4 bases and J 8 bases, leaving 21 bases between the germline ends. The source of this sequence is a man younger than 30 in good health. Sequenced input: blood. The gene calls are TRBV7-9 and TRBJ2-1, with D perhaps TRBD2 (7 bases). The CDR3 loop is CASSSRRGGPLHEQFF. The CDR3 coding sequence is TGTGCCAGCAGCTCACGAAGGGGGGGTCCTCTCCATGAGCAGTTCTTC.